These 18 T cell receptor beta chains came from one sample sequenced in a study of Ad26.COV2.S vaccination and SARS-CoV-2 variants. Treatment noted: some 20 received Ad26.COV2.S at low or high dose, single or two shots; about 5 received placebo; per-sample allocation not given. Day 63 after the first vaccine or placebo injection was the time point for sampling. The method was immunoSEQ multiplex PCR; TCRdb's version includes in-frame clones alone and lacks a portion of them. The data contain some 320,000 clones, approximately 80% of them singletons. The sequencing here drew on peripheral blood, taken in a trial of Ad26.COV2.S vaccine versus placebo. The receptor set was obtained from a person aged 18-60 years who received the Ad26.COV2.S COVID-19 vaccine or a placebo.

The genes are TRBV28 and TRBJ1-3; possible D gene TRBD1, 6 bases. Germline values: CDR1 MDHEN, CDR2 SYDVKM. Trimming cost V 3 bases and J 0 bases, with 12 bases left between them. The CDR3 is made up of 16 amino acids. The CDR3 sequence: CASSFLGGRSGNTIYF. The CDR3 DNA reads as TGTGCCAGCAGTTTTTTGGGGGGCCGCTCTGGAAACACCATATATTTT.

This chain connects TRBV29-1 to TRBJ2-3; 15 bases agree with TRBD2. The trim removed 6 bases at V and 2 bases at J, leaving 9 bases unmatched. CDR1 SQVTM and CDR2 ANQGSEA come from the germline V gene. This CDR3 region has 17 residues. The CDR3 loop reads CSVRTSGGAYSTDTQYF. CDR3 bases: TGCAGCGTGAGGACTAGCGGGGGGGCCTATTCCACAGATACGCAGTATTTT.

The V call is TRBV7-8, the J call TRBJ1-6; 12 nucleotides line up with TRBD1. The CDR3 has 15 residues. V gave up 5 bases and J gave up 11 bases; unmatched junction bases: 7. The germline V gene has CDR1 SGHVS and CDR2 FQNEAQ. The CDR3 loop is CASSVGTGGIAPLHF. CDR3 DNA: TGTGCCAGCAGCGTCGGGACAGGGGGCATCGCACCCCTCCACTTT.

The gene calls are TRBV2 and TRBJ2-5; a weak D match, TRBD1 (5 bases). The CDR3 totals 13 residues. The germline gives CDR1 SNHLY, CDR2 FYNNEI. V gave up 7 bases and J gave up 1 base, with 10 bases separating them. The CDR3 sequence is CASIRQGQETQYF. The CDR3 bases are TGTGCCAGCATTCGGCAGGGCCAAGAGACCCAGTACTTC.

This chain links TRBV3-1 (or the pseudogene TRBV3-2) with TRBJ2-3; D ambiguous. CDR1 is LGHDT, CDR2 YNNKEL, per germline (reference sequence). The CDR3 loop spans 13 amino acids. With 6 bases removed from V and 3 bases from J, the gap between germline ends came to 10 bases. The CDR3 DNA sequence: TGTGCCAGCAGGTCAATGGGGACAGATACGCAGTATTTT. It specifies CASRSMGTDTQYF.

The chain is built from TRBV4-2 and TRBJ1-2; TRBD1 might be the D (5 bases). Deletions cut 0 bases from V and 4 bases from J, with 15 bases between. Per germline, CDR1 LGHNA and CDR2 YNFKEQ. The CDR3 consists of 16 residues. The CDR3 sequence: CASSQDRAGKSYGYTF. The DNA for the CDR3 is TGTGCCAGCAGCCAAGATCGCGCAGGGAAGTCCTATGGCTACACCTTC.

The chain combines TRBV9 with TRBJ2-2; 7 bases match TRBD1. The CDR3 sequence is 17 residues long. V lost 0 bases to trimming and J lost 4 bases; unmatched junction nucleotides: 9. From germline, CDR1 is SGDLS and CDR2 YYNGEE. This CDR3 reads CASSVAGSGGVTGELFF. The CDR3 nucleotides read TGTGCCAGCAGCGTAGCTGGTTCAGGGGGAGTCACCGGGGAGCTGTTTTTT.

V and J are TRBV6-1 and TRBJ1-6; tentative D call: TRBD1 (5 bases). The CDR3 is 14 amino acids. With 0 bases removed from V and 10 bases from J, the gap between germline ends came to 10 bases. Looked up from germline, CDR1 is MNHNS and CDR2 is SASEGT. The CDR3 protein is CASSEAGEGSPLHF. The CDR3 coding sequence is TGTGCCAGCAGTGAAGCGGGGGAGGGGTCACCCCTCCACTTT.

V is TRBV6-1 and J is TRBJ1-1; 7 bases map to TRBD1. V was clipped by 3 bases and J by 4 bases; unmatched bases: 5. The CDR3 extends over 14 amino acids. Germline values: CDR1 MNHNS, CDR2 SASEGT. The CDR3 region is CASSEGQSFTEAFF. The CDR3 nucleotides are TGTGCCAGCAGTGAGGGACAGAGTTTCACTGAAGCTTTCTTT.

The V and J genes are TRBV2 and TRBJ1-4, with D hard to call. CDR3 length equals 12 residues. From germline, CDR1 is SNHLY and CDR2 FYNNEI. V lost 8 bases and J lost 4, with 8 bases in between. The CDR3 coding sequence is TGTGCCAGCGGGCGAGGTAATGAAAAACTGTTTTTT. Its protein product is CASGRGNEKLFF.

The rearrangement uses TRBV7-6 and TRBJ2-3; 8 bases line up with TRBD1. The CDR3 has 15 amino acids. Germline values: CDR1 SGHVS, CDR2 FNYEAQ. V lost 5 bases, J lost 0 bases, and 4 bases stayed unmatched. The CDR3 coding sequence is TGTGCCAGCAGCCCGCGACAGGGGAGCACAGATACGCAGTATTTT. It encodes CASSPRQGSTDTQYF.

This clone was detected only once. This chain links TRBV6-1 with TRBJ2-3; D is perhaps TRBD1 or TRBD2 (5 bases each). From germline, CDR1 is MNHNS and CDR2 SASEGT. The CDR3 runs to 14 residues. V lost 2 bases, J lost 6 bases, and 12 bases lay in between. DNA of the CDR3: TGTGCCAGCAGTGAATCGGTCTGGGGGGATACGCAGTATTTT. It specifies CASSESVWGDTQYF.

As DNA, the CDR3 is TGTGCCAGCAGCCGGGCCGGGACAGGGTCGGATACGCAGTATTTT. Residues: CASSRAGTGSDTQYF. V is TRBV5-4 and J is TRBJ2-3; 9 nucleotides line up with TRBD1. Per the germline V gene, CDR1 is SGHNT and CDR2 is YYREEE (reference sequence). The CDR3 consists of 15 residues. With V trimmed by 4 bases and J by 6 bases, 9 bases remained unmatched.

This chain joins TRBV27 and TRBJ2-4; 8 nucleotides agree with TRBD2. This CDR3 region has 13 residues. Germline-derived CDR1 and CDR2 are MNHEY and SMNVEV (reference sequence). The trim removed 7 bases at V and 7 bases at J, leaving 6 bases unmatched. The CDR3 DNA is TGTGCCAGCAAAATCCGGGGGGGCAACATTCAGTACTTC. Residues: CASKIRGGNIQYF.

The V gene is TRBV7-2, the J gene TRBJ1-1, with a possible D match to TRBD1 (5 bases). The germline V gene has CDR1 SGHTA and CDR2 FQGNSA. The CDR3 has 13 residues. The V and J ends lost 5 bases and 12 bases respectively, with 19 bases between them. CDR3 bases: TGTGCCAGCAGCCCCGCCAGGGACCACTCGACTTTCTTT. Its protein product is CASSPARDHSTFF.

The CDR3 bases are TGTGCCAGCAGCAGTACCGGACAGGGCAATCAGCCCCAGCATTTT. Translation gives CASSSTGQGNQPQHF. The chain couples TRBV3-1 (or the pseudogene TRBV3-2) to TRBJ1-5, with TRBD1 identical over 7 bases. CDR1 LGHDT and CDR2 YNNKEL come from the germline V gene (reference sequence). Germline trimming cut 5 bases from V and 2 bases from J; bases unmatched to any gene: 6. The CDR3 loop spans 15 amino acids.

The chain has TRBV29-1 and TRBJ2-3, with a possible D match to TRBD1 (5 bases). V was clipped by 3 bases and J by 1 base, with 11 bases between them. Germline V gene sequence: CDR1 SQVTM, CDR2 ANQGSEA. The CDR3 runs to 14 residues. Here the CDR3 reads CSVDTLTGTDTQYF. The CDR3 coding sequence is TGCAGCGTTGATACCTTGACAGGCACAGATACGCAGTATTTT.

The V call is TRBV12-3 or TRBV12-4, the J call TRBJ2-2; no clear D. Trimming took off 3 bases at V and 6 bases at J, with 2 bases between the two ends. This CDR3 has 11 residues. CDR3 in DNA: TGTGCCAGCAGTTTTGCCGGGGAGCTGTTTTTT. Its translation is CASSFAGELFF.